Listed below are T cell receptor beta chains from one sample, sequenced in a study of blood T cells in healthy people across ages. TCRdb called the 5' RACE reads again in MiXCR, with one record for every CDR3 protein. The sample consists of some 800,000 distinct CDR3 sequences, 44% of them appearing once. Sequenced: blood. The source is a man in his sixties in good health. The CDR3 runs from the conserved cysteine through the conserved F or W. A D gene is named only where the DNA matches it firmly. Expanded clones get a size class; other rows say once, few or many, or leave the size out.

>-|TRBD1|TRBJ2-7|TRBV5-1
CASSSNAGTGINEQYF
TGCGCCAGCAGTTCGAATGCGGGGACAGGGATCAACGAGCAGTACTTC
>-|TRBD2|TRBJ2-7|TRBV20-1
CSAEETSGGTYEQYF
TGCAGTGCGGAAGAAACTAGCGGGGGGACTTACGAGCAGTACTTC
>once|-|TRBJ1-2|TRBV14
CASSQVGTAYYGYTF
TGTGCCAGCAGCCAAGTCGGTACAGCCTACTATGGCTACACCTTT
>-|-|TRBJ2-5|TRBV3-1
CASSQEESDQYF
TGTGCCAGCAGCCAGGAAGAGTCCGACCAGTACTTC
>-|TRBD2|TRBJ2-2|TRBV20-1
CSARDPQRGVSTGELFF
TGCAGTGCTAGAGATCCGCAGCGGGGGGTATCCACCGGGGAGCTGTTTTTT
>-|-|TRBJ2-1|TRBV20-1
CSARDRTGGGEQFF
TGCAGTGCTAGAGATAGGACGGGGGGCGGTGAGCAGTTCTTC
>-|-|TRBJ2-3|TRBV30
CAWSVWRDTQYF
TGTGCCTGGAGTGTATGGAGGGATACGCAGTATTTT
>-|-|TRBJ2-7|TRBV12-3/TRBV12-4
CASREQIRSYEQYF
TGTGCCAGCAGAGAACAGATACGCTCCTACGAGCAGTACTTC
>-|-|TRBJ2-5|TRBV20-1
CSARAAGVGSQYF
TGCAGTGCTAGAGCGGCAGGGGTGGGGTCCCAGTACTTC
>-|-|TRBJ2-2|TRBV25-1
CASSGLFTGELFF
TGTGCCAGCAGTGGACTTTTTACCGGGGAGCTGTTTTTT
>many|-|TRBJ2-5|TRBV7-2
CASSFSGQETQYF
TGTGCCAGCAGCTTTTCTGGCCAAGAGACCCAGTACTTC
>-|-|TRBJ2-1|TRBV11-2
CASSLGQRDEQFF
TGTGCCAGCAGCTTAGGACAGAGGGATGAGCAGTTCTTC
>many|TRBD2|TRBJ2-7|TRBV4-2
CASSQLTSGGSYEQYF
TGTGCCAGCAGCCAACTGACTAGCGGGGGTTCCTACGAGCAGTACTTC
>-|-|TRBJ2-7|TRBV7-9
CASSLGGPGGFQYF
TGTGCCAGCAGCTTAGGAGGGCCAGGGGGGTTTCAGTACTTC
>few|-|TRBJ1-1|TRBV6-2/TRBV6-3
CASSYGGTLNTEAFF
TGTGCCAGCAGTTACGGTGGGACACTGAACACTGAAGCTTTCTTT
>-|-|TRBJ2-4|TRBV6-5
CASNPGHEPKNIQYF
TGTGCCAGCAACCCGGGCCACGAGCCCAAAAACATTCAGTACTTC
>-|TRBD2|TRBJ2-1|TRBV11-2
CASSLGLARNEQFF
TGTGCCAGCAGCCTGGGACTAGCGCGGAATGAGCAGTTCTTC
>many|-|TRBJ2-7|TRBV4-3
CASSQDRDLPPGEQYF
TGCGCCAGCAGCCAAGATCGGGACCTCCCCCCCGGCGAGCAGTACTTC
>-|TRBD1|TRBJ2-7|TRBV12-3/TRBV12-4
CASRAAGTGDEQYF
TGTGCCAGCAGAGCCGCCGGGACAGGGGACGAGCAGTACTTC
>few|TRBD1|TRBJ2-1|TRBV6-2/TRBV6-3
CASSYSGGRSYNEQFF
TGTGCCAGCAGTTATTCAGGGGGTAGGTCCTACAATGAGCAGTTCTTC
>-|TRBD1|TRBJ1-2|TRBV28
CANYRYRGSGYTF
TGTGCCAACTATCGGTACAGGGGAAGCGGCTACACCTTC
>-|-|TRBJ2-5|TRBV9
CASSVGYFQETRYF
TGTGCCAGCAGCGTAGGTTATTTCCAAGAGACCCGGTACTTC
>-|-|TRBJ2-7|TRBV7-2
CASSVVMLGEQYF
TGTGCCAGCAGCGTAGTAATGTTGGGCGAGCAGTACTTC
>once|-|TRBJ2-5|TRBV7-8
CASSSIGTQETQYF
TGTGCCAGCAGCTCAATCGGGACACAAGAGACCCAGTACTTC
>few|TRBD2|TRBJ2-3|TRBV6-5
CASSQLAGGTTDTQYF
TGTGCCAGCAGTCAGCTAGCGGGGGGAACCACAGATACGCAGTATTTT
>few|-|TRBJ1-5|TRBV6-6
CASSYSALNQPQHF
TGTGCCAGCAGTTACTCCGCCCTCAATCAGCCCCAGCATTTT
>few|-|TRBJ2-3|TRBV7-2
CASSLGGTVTDTQYF
TGTGCCAGCAGCTTAGGAGGGACCGTCACAGATACGCAGTATTTT
>many|-|TRBJ2-5|TRBV10-3
CAITQDGQETQYF
TGTGCCATCACCCAGGACGGCCAAGAGACCCAGTACTTC
>few|-|TRBJ2-1|TRBV20-1
CSARDPASSYNEQFF
TGCAGTGCTAGAGATCCAGCTAGCTCCTACAATGAGCAGTTCTTC
>-|TRBD2|TRBJ2-1|TRBV11-3
CASSLARGGPSYNEQFF
TGTGCCAGCAGCTTAGCCCGCGGGGGGCCCTCCTACAATGAGCAGTTCTTC
>-|TRBD1|TRBJ2-3|TRBV27
CASMDRAHLSTDTQYF
TGTGCCAGCATGGACAGGGCCCACCTTAGCACAGATACGCAGTATTTT
>many|TRBD1|TRBJ2-5|TRBV12-5
CASGLGDSGETQYF
TGTGCTAGTGGTTTGGGGGACAGCGGAGAGACCCAGTACTTC
>-|TRBD2|TRBJ2-1|TRBV7-2
CASSTGTSRNVQFF
TGTGCCAGCAGCACCGGGACTAGCAGGAATGTGCAGTTCTTC
>-|-|TRBJ1-2|TRBV28
CASNTQGNGYTF
TGTGCCAGCAACACCCAGGGCAATGGCTACACCTTC
>few|TRBD1|TRBJ1-2|TRBV7-9
CASSLASGQGVPNGYTF
TGTGCCAGCAGCTTAGCCTCCGGACAGGGCGTCCCCAATGGCTACACCTTC
>few|-|TRBJ1-6|TRBV7-9
CASSLGGGPNSPLHF
TGTGCCAGCAGCTTGGGGGGGGGACCTAATTCACCCCTCCACTTT
>-|-|TRBJ2-1|TRBV7-9
CASSSGPGLYNEQFF
TGTGCCAGCAGCTCGGGACCCGGACTGTACAATGAGCAGTTCTTC